This T cell receptor beta chain was captured by sequencing in a study of shared clonotypes between healthy human individuals. In regard to this clone: The antigen remains undetermined.

Sequencing was performed with immunoSEQ multiplex PCR; in TCRdb, only in-frame clones are kept and a portion is missing. The sample gives about 2 million clones, 85% to 95% of which show up once; around 0.13% is in the top ten. Those who donated, Caucasian adults without exception, all lived in Nashville, Tennessee. Trimming removed 5 bases from V and 7 bases from J; junction bases left unmatched: 17. The CDR3 has 16 amino acids. CDR1 and CDR2 from the germline V gene are SGHRS and YFSETQ. Points from the study as a whole: Naive subsets tended to show greater estimated richness than memory subsets.

V is TRBV5-1 and J is TRBJ2-7, with 8 nucleotides matching TRBD2. This clonotype was obtained from a man in his late teens or twenties in good health. Sequenced input: naive CD4+ T cells sorted from blood. Subset given: CD45RA+ positively selected. The CDR3 bases are TGCGCCAGCAGTTTGTCGTTAGCGGGACTACAGGAGGAGCAGTACTTC. The encoded protein is CASSLSLAGLQEEQYF.